These T cell receptor beta chains were read from a single sample in a study of T cell repertoires in cytomegalovirus infection. Using its own MiXCR run on the reads, TCRdb lists one record per CDR3 protein. This table has under 850,000 distinct CDR3 sequences, about a third appearing once. The sequenced sample was PBMCs. Source of these receptors: a human donor in good health (CMV status not recorded). Some clones in this sample may be carry-over from other donors' samples. The CDR3 runs from the conserved cysteine through the conserved F or W. A D gene is named only where the DNA matches it firmly. Clone size appears in some rows only: once, few, many, or a class for an expanded clone.

>TRBV6-5|once|TRBJ2-7|TRBD2
CASSYSSSGGLGYEQYF
TGTGCCAGCAGTTACTCGAGTTCGGGGGGGCTAGGATACGAGCAGTACTTC
>TRBV24-1|few|TRBJ2-1|-
CATSEGLRNEQFF
TGTGCCACCAGTGAGGGGCTACGGAATGAGCAGTTCTTC
>TRBV7-2|-|TRBJ1-2|-
CASSSKGTANYGYTF
TGTGCCAGCAGCTCGAAGGGCACAGCTAACTATGGCTACACCTTC
>TRBV7-2|-|TRBJ1-3|-
CASGGRAGNTIYF
TGTGCCAGCGGGGGCAGGGCTGGAAACACCATATATTTT
>TRBV11-2|-|TRBJ2-3|TRBD1
CASSLVGGQGRDTQYF
TGTGCCAGCAGCTTAGTAGGCGGACAGGGGAGAGATACGCAGTATTTT
>TRBV15|few|TRBJ2-5|TRBD1
CATIRFGDSTQYF
TGTGCCACCATCCGTTTTGGGGACAGCACCCAGTACTTC
>TRBV10-3|-|TRBJ2-6|TRBD2
CAISEAGTGANVLTF
TGTGCCATCAGTGAAGCGGGAACTGGGGCCAACGTCCTGACTTTC
>TRBV7-4|-|TRBJ2-7|-
CASSLGGQGFPYEQYF
TGTGCCAGCAGCTTAGGAGGGCAGGGGTTTCCCTACGAGCAGTACTTC
>TRBV11-3|-|TRBJ2-3|-
CASTGDTQYF
TGTGCCAGCACCGGAGATACGCAGTATTTT
>TRBV7-6|-|TRBJ2-5|-
CASSWGPRGETQYF
TGTGCCAGCAGCTGGGGGCCGCGGGGGGAGACCCAGTACTTC
>TRBV7-2|-|TRBJ2-7|-
CASSPSSGKGHEQYF
TGTGCCAGCAGCCCCAGCTCAGGTAAAGGGCACGAGCAGTACTTC
>TRBV6-2/TRBV6-3|many|TRBJ2-7|TRBD2
CASSYSGLNYEQYF
TGTGCCAGCAGTTACTCGGGACTAAACTACGAGCAGTACTTC
>TRBV19|many|TRBJ2-7|TRBD2
CASSMAGGSYEQYF
TGTGCCAGTAGTATGGCGGGGGGCAGCTACGAGCAGTACTTC
>TRBV24-1|-|TRBJ1-1|TRBD1
CATSATGGDTEAFF
TGTGCCACCAGTGCTACAGGGGGCGACACTGAAGCTTTCTTT
>TRBV19|-|TRBJ1-5|-
CASSLRVGIQPQHF
TGTGCCAGTAGTCTACGGGTGGGCATTCAGCCCCAGCATTTT
>TRBV7-2|many|TRBJ2-5|TRBD1
CASSSDRVQETQYF
TGTGCCAGCAGCTCGGACAGGGTTCAAGAGACCCAGTACTTC
>TRBV28|-|TRBJ1-3|-
CASTHEGAGNTIYF
TGTGCCAGCACCCATGAAGGAGCTGGAAACACCATATATTTT
>TRBV6-2/TRBV6-3|-|TRBJ2-1|-
CASSIQYYNEQFF
TGTGCCAGCAGTATACAGTACTACAATGAGCAGTTCTTC